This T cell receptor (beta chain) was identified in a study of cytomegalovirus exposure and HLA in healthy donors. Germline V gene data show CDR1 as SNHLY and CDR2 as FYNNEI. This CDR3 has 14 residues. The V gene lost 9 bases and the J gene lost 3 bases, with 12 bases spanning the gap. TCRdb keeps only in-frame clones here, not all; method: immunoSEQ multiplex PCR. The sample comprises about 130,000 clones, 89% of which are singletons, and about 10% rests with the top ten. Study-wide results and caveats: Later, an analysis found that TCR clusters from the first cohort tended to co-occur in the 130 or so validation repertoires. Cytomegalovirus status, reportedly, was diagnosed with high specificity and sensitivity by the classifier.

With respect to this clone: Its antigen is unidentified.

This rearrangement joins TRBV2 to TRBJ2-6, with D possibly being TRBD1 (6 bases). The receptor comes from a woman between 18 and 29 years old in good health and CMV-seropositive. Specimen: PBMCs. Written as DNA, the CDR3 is TGTGCCAGGGACAGCCGTCTTGGGGCCAACGTCCTGACTTTC. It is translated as CARDSRLGANVLTF.